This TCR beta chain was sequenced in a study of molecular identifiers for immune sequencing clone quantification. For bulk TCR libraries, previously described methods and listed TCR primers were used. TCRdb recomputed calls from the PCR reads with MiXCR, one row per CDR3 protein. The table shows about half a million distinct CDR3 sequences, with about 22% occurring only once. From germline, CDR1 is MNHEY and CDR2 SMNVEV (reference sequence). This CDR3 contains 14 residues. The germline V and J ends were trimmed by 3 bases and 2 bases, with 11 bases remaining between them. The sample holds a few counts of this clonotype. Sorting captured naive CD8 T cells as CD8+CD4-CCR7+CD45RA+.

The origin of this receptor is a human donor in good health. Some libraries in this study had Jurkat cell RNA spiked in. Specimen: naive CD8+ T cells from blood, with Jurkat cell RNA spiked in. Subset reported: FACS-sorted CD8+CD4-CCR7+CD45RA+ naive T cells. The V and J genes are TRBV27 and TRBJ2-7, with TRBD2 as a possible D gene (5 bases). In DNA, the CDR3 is TGTGCCAGCAGTTTGGTAGGGAGCCCCTACGAGCAGTACTTC. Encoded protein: CASSLVGSPYEQYF.